One and the same sample provided the 9 T cell receptor beta chains below, sequenced in a study of graft-versus-host responses after intestinal transplantation. These receptors are not linked to any known antigen. Repertoires were generated with immunoSEQ multiplex PCR, while TCRdb's copy carries only in-frame clones and drops some. The data hold around 97,000 clones, with 91% observed a single time. This specimen consisted of unstimulated CD4+ T cells sorted from spleen or lymph node cells, obtained before transplant. These receptors were taken from a human donor who was the organ donor for an intestinal transplant.

V and J are TRBV29-1 and TRBJ2-2, with D possibly matching TRBD1 (6 bases). This CDR3 contains 12 residues. V lost 7 bases and J 3 bases, leaving 9 bases between the germline ends. CDR1 is SQVTM and CDR2 is ANQGSEA in the germline V gene. The CDR3 protein is CSARTDTGELFF. In nucleotides, the CDR3 is TGCAGCGCGCGGACAGACACCGGGGAGCTGTTTTTT.

Only one count was recorded for this clone. This chain joins TRBV7-3 and TRBJ1-1, with D perhaps TRBD1 (6 bases). Trimming cost V 4 bases and J 1 base, with 7 bases left between them. In germline, CDR1 is SGHTA, CDR2 FQGTGA. This CDR3 spans 13 amino acids. CDR3: CASSSGQNTEAFF. Here the CDR3 DNA reads TGTGCCAGCAGCTCGGGACAGAACACTGAAGCTTTCTTT.

V is TRBV7-3 and J is TRBJ1-1; D not resolved. Trimming removed 2 bases from V and 3 bases from J, with 7 bases in between. Germline lookup yields CDR1 SGHTA and CDR2 FQGTGA. This CDR3 region has 13 residues. The CDR3 is CASSLPGYTEAFF. In nucleotides, the CDR3 is TGTGCCAGCAGCTTACCGGGGTACACTGAAGCTTTCTTT.

This clone was observed a single time. V usage is TRBV6-4 and J usage is TRBJ1-4; possibly TRBD1 for D (5 bases). V shed 9 bases and J shed 12 bases, with 11 bases lying between them. The CDR3 covers 10 residues. Germline values: CDR1 MRHNA, CDR2 SNTAGT. This CDR3 reads CARDEGELFF. The DNA of the CDR3 is TGTGCCAGGGATGAAGGGGAACTGTTTTTT.

The chain links TRBV7-3 to TRBJ2-1, with 11 positions matching TRBD2. From germline, CDR1 is SGHTA and CDR2 FQGTGA. The J segment lost 5 bases and the V segment lost 3 bases, leaving 3 bases of the junction unmatched. The CDR3 totals 15 residues. The CDR3 loop reads CASSFSGGAHNEQFF. Written as DNA, the CDR3 is TGTGCCAGCAGCTTTAGCGGGGGGGCTCACAATGAGCAGTTCTTC. The entire variable domain, with the rest obtained from reference TRBV7-3 and TRBJ2-1, is as follows: GAGVSQTPSNKVTEKGKYVELRCDPISGHTALYWYRQSLGQGPEFLIYFQGTGAADDSGLPNDRFFAVRPEGSVSTLKIQRTERGDSAVYLCASSFSGGAHNEQFFGPGTRLTVL.

The J gene is TRBJ1-2, the V gene TRBV7-8, with a possible D match to TRBD1 (5 bases). The CDR3 sequence is 14 residues long. The germline V gene has CDR1 SGHVS and CDR2 FQNEAQ. V dropped 2 bases and J dropped 4 bases, with 11 bases sitting between them. The DNA of the CDR3 is TGTGCCAGCAGCTTAAATCCAGACAGCTATGGCTACACCTTC. It is translated as CASSLNPDSYGYTF.

J is TRBJ1-1 and V is TRBV28; D unclear. Germline CDR1 and CDR2: MDHEN and SYDVKM. V lost 2 bases, J lost 8 bases, and 12 bases lay in between. The CDR3 sequence is 13 residues long. The CDR3 loop is CASSLRLGFEAFF. CDR3 nucleotides: TGTGCCAGCAGTTTAAGACTTGGGTTCGAAGCTTTCTTT. Using reference TRBV28 and TRBJ1-1 for the parts outside the CDR3, the full variable domain is DVKVTQSSRYLVKRTGEKVFLECVQDMDHENMFWYRQDPGLGLRLIYFSYDVKMKEKGDIPEGYSVSREKKERFSLILESASTNQTSMYLCASSLRLGFEAFFGQGTRLTVV.

J is TRBJ2-7 and V is TRBV5-1; D perhaps matches TRBD1 (6 bases). The germline CDR1 and CDR2 sequences are SGHRS and YFSETQ. V was clipped by 1 base and J by 1 base, with 12 bases between them. This CDR3 region has 15 residues. CDR3 in DNA: TGCGCCAGCAGCTTGAGTCCGGACAGATCCTACGAGCAGTACTTC. Its translation is CASSLSPDRSYEQYF.

This chain uses TRBV20-1 with TRBJ1-2; D not certain. The CDR3 has 11 residues. Germline CDR1 DFQATT, CDR2 SNEGSKA (reference sequence). The V gene lost 4 bases and the J gene lost 8 bases, with 11 bases spanning the gap. CDR3 region: CSANATGGYTF. The CDR3 DNA follows: TGCAGTGCTAATGCCACCGGGGGCTACACCTTC.